Below are 2 T cell receptor beta chains sequenced from a single sample in a study of cytomegalovirus exposure and HLA in healthy donors. Generated by immunoSEQ multiplex PCR, the TCRdb table keeps only in-frame clones and is missing some. The sample consists of more than 90,000 clones, more than 70% of them appearing once. The material sequenced was PBMCs. These receptors all come from a man between 18 and 29 years old in good health and CMV-seronegative.

The chain is built from TRBV5-6 and TRBJ2-2; tentative D call: TRBD2 (5 bases). V lost 0 bases and J lost 7, with 19 bases in between. The CDR3 contains 17 residues. Germline loops: CDR1 SGHDT, CDR2 YYEEEE. The CDR3 spells CASSLVRTGTLGGELFF. DNA for the CDR3: TGTGCCAGCAGCTTGGTCCGGACGGGAACTCTCGGCGGGGAGCTGTTTTTT. Full variable domain (remainder filled in from reference TRBV5-6 and TRBJ2-2): DAGVTQSPTHLIKTRGQQVTLRCSPKSGHDTVSWYQQALGQGPQFIFQYYEEEERQRGNFPDRFSGHQFPNYSSELNVNALLLGDSALYLCASSLVRTGTLGGELFFGEGSRLTVL.

The chain couples TRBV4-1 to TRBJ2-7; TRBD2 might be the D (6 bases). CDR3 length: 14 amino acids. The germline V and J ends were trimmed by 2 bases and 4 bases, with 12 bases remaining between them. The germline V gene encodes CDR1 MGHRA and CDR2 YSYEKL. The CDR3 nucleotides read TGCGCCAGCAGCCAACGGGAGTTTGGATACGAGCAGTACTTC. This encodes CASSQREFGYEQYF.